This is a list of T cell receptor beta chains from one sample in a study of blood T cell repertoires in COVID-19. Here immunoSEQ multiplex PCR was the method, and the copy in TCRdb shows in-frame clones only, minus some. This sample has about 140,000 clones, with 85% found just once. The sample taken for sequencing was peripheral blood. The receptors come from a man aged 45-60 years with acute or convalescent COVID-19. Each CDR3 is given with its conserved first and last residue. Fields, in order: D gene, clone size, V gene, J gene, CDR3 DNA, CDR3 protein. A D gene is named only where the DNA matches it firmly. Size tells how often a clone was seen (once, few, many) or the class of an expanded clone, and some rows leave it out.

d_gene: NA; abundance: NA; v_gene: TRBV3-1/TRBV3-2; j_gene: TRBJ1-5; CDR3nt: TGTGCCAGCACGAGCAATCAGCCCCAGCATTTT; CDR3aa: CASTSNQPQHF
d_gene: TRBD1; abundance: NA; v_gene: TRBV5-1; j_gene: TRBJ1-4; CDR3nt: TGCGCCAGCAGCTCGGGACAGGGGAATGAAAAACTGTTTTTT; CDR3aa: CASSSGQGNEKLFF
d_gene: NA; abundance: NA; v_gene: TRBV9; j_gene: TRBJ1-6; CDR3nt: TGTGCCAGCAGCTTAGACCAGGGTCGTTCACCCCTCCACTTT; CDR3aa: CASSLDQGRSPLHF
d_gene: TRBD2; abundance: NA; v_gene: TRBV24-1; j_gene: TRBJ2-1; CDR3nt: TGTGCCACCAGTGATTCTTATAGCGGGACTTACAATGAGCAGTTCTTC; CDR3aa: CATSDSYSGTYNEQFF
d_gene: NA; abundance: NA; v_gene: TRBV9; j_gene: TRBJ2-1; CDR3nt: TGTGCCAGCAGCGTAGGGGGTCGGCGGGATCACCTCTACAATGAGCAGTTCTTC; CDR3aa: CASSVGGRRDHLYNEQFF
d_gene: NA; abundance: NA; v_gene: TRBV6-1; j_gene: TRBJ1-1; CDR3nt: TGTGCCAGCAGTGAAGCGCGGGGGTCGACGAACACTGAAGCTTTCTTT; CDR3aa: CASSEARGSTNTEAFF
d_gene: NA; abundance: NA; v_gene: TRBV6-5; j_gene: TRBJ1-5; CDR3nt: TGTGCCAGCATTCTCGCGGGGGGGAATCAGCCCCAGCATTTT; CDR3aa: CASILAGGNQPQHF
d_gene: NA; abundance: NA; v_gene: TRBV7-3; j_gene: TRBJ2-2; CDR3nt: TGTGCCAGCAGCTCCGGACTTCTCACCGGGGAGCTGTTTTTT; CDR3aa: CASSSGLLTGELFF
d_gene: TRBD1; abundance: NA; v_gene: TRBV27; j_gene: TRBJ1-2; CDR3nt: TGTGCCAGCAGTTTACGAGTTACTACAGGGGATTTTTTGGTTATAGGGTATGGCTACACCTTC; CDR3aa: CASSLRVTTGDFLVIGYGYTF
d_gene: TRBD1; abundance: NA; v_gene: TRBV7-2; j_gene: TRBJ2-4; CDR3nt: TGTGCCAGCAGCCCCCGTCCGGGACAGGGAAAAAACATTCAGTACTTC; CDR3aa: CASSPRPGQGKNIQYF
d_gene: NA; abundance: NA; v_gene: TRBV19; j_gene: TRBJ2-2; CDR3nt: TGTGCCAGTAGTATCTCCGGGACAAGGACCACCGGGGAGCTGTTTTTT; CDR3aa: CASSISGTRTTGELFF
d_gene: TRBD1; abundance: NA; v_gene: TRBV6-2/TRBV6-3; j_gene: TRBJ2-5; CDR3nt: TGTGCCAGCAGTCTCCGGGACAGGGTAGGAGAGACCCAGTACTTC; CDR3aa: CASSLRDRVGETQYF
d_gene: NA; abundance: NA; v_gene: TRBV7-9; j_gene: TRBJ1-5; CDR3nt: TGTGCCAGCAGCTTATTGGGGGCGATCCTTCAGCCCCAGCATTTT; CDR3aa: CASSLLGAILQPQHF
d_gene: NA; abundance: NA; v_gene: TRBV2; j_gene: TRBJ2-3; CDR3nt: TGTGCCAGCAGCGGAGGGACCCCTGCCGGAACAGGAGATACGCAGTATTTT; CDR3aa: CASSGGTPAGTGDTQYF
d_gene: TRBD2; abundance: once; v_gene: TRBV3-1/TRBV3-2; j_gene: TRBJ2-7; CDR3nt: TGTGCCAGCAGCCCGACGGGCGGGGGACCCTACGAGCAGTACTTC; CDR3aa: CASSPTGGGPYEQYF
d_gene: TRBD2; abundance: NA; v_gene: TRBV3-1/TRBV3-2; j_gene: TRBJ2-5; CDR3nt: TGTGCCAGCAGCCCTCGGACTAGCGGGGGGGCAGAGACCCAGTACTTC; CDR3aa: CASSPRTSGGAETQYF
d_gene: NA; abundance: NA; v_gene: TRBV10-1; j_gene: TRBJ2-3; CDR3nt: TGCGCCAGCAGTGAAGACTTGTCCCATACGCAGTATTTT; CDR3aa: CASSEDLSHTQYF
d_gene: TRBD1; abundance: NA; v_gene: TRBV10-1; j_gene: TRBJ1-1; CDR3nt: TGCGCCAGCAGTGCCAGGGGGCACGAGAAAGCTTTCTTT; CDR3aa: CASSARGHEKAFF
d_gene: NA; abundance: NA; v_gene: TRBV6-5; j_gene: TRBJ1-1; CDR3nt: TGTGCCAGCAGTACAGGACATTCGAACACTGAAGCTTTCTTT; CDR3aa: CASSTGHSNTEAFF
d_gene: TRBD1; abundance: NA; v_gene: TRBV6-5; j_gene: TRBJ2-7; CDR3nt: TGTGCCAGCAGTTACCCGACAGGGGGCTCATACGAGCAGTACTTC; CDR3aa: CASSYPTGGSYEQYF
d_gene: NA; abundance: NA; v_gene: TRBV12-1; j_gene: TRBJ1-1; CDR3nt: TGTGCCAGCAGCCAATCCGGGACAGGGAACACTGAAGCTTTCTTT; CDR3aa: CASSQSGTGNTEAFF
d_gene: NA; abundance: NA; v_gene: TRBV2; j_gene: TRBJ1-1; CDR3nt: TGTGCCAGCAGGAGGGAAGCGAACACTGAAGCTTTCTTT; CDR3aa: CASRREANTEAFF